The following is a T cell receptor (beta chain) sequence with its context. This specimen belongs to a study of T cell changes during pregnancy in multiple sclerosis. Here immunoSEQ multiplex PCR was the method, and the copy in TCRdb shows in-frame clones only, minus some. The sample contains 40,000 to 60,000 clones, around 90% of which appear only once. This CDR3 contains 13 residues. Germline CDR1 and CDR2: SGHAT and FQNNGV. V was trimmed by 3 bases and J by 4 bases, leaving 9 bases between them. Sequenced here: peripheral blood, sampled in the first trimester of pregnancy. The gene calls are TRBV11-2 and TRBJ1-2, with a weak D call TRBD1 (5 bases). The receptor was isolated from a female donor in good health, enrolled as a control in a pregnancy study. The CDR3 protein is CASSFSQGYGYTF. CDR3 coding DNA: TGTGCCAGCAGCTTCTCCCAGGGCTATGGCTACACCTTC.